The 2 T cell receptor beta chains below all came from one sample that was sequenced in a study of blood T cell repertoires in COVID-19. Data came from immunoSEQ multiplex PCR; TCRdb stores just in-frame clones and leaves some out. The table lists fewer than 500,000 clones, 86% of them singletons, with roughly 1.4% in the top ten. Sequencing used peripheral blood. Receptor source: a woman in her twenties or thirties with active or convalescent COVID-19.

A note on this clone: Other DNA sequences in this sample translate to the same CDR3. The CDR3 nucleotides read TGTGCCAGCTCACCCGGGACCGGGGGTGAAAAACTGTTTTTT. It specifies CASSPGTGGEKLFF. The J gene is TRBJ1-4, the V gene TRBV18, with D perhaps TRBD1 (5 bases). Trimming left V 3 bases short and J 7 bases short, with 12 bases between. The germline gives CDR1 KGHSH, CDR2 LQKENI. The CDR3 extends over 14 amino acids.

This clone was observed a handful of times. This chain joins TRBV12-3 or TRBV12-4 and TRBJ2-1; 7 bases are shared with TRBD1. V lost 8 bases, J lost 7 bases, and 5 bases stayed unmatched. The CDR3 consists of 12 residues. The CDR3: CASQGVLNEQFF. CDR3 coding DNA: TGTGCCAGCCAGGGGGTTTTAAATGAGCAGTTCTTC.